This paragraph covers one T cell receptor (beta chain) sequence. Its antigen is as yet unknown. The germline V gene encodes CDR1 MNHEY and CDR2 SVGAGI. The V end lost 7 bases, the J end lost 3 bases, and 10 bases lay between the germline ends. CDR3 length equals 14 residues. These data are taken from a study of graft-versus-host responses after intestinal transplantation. Data came from immunoSEQ multiplex PCR; TCRdb stores just in-frame clones and leaves some out. The data hold 99,000 or so clones, with about 83% observed a single time. Study-wide results and caveats: Maximum circulating GvH clone levels tracked with early post-transplant HvG decreases.

This clonotype was obtained from a human patient who received an intestinal transplant, so some T cells may come from the graft donor. The chain joins TRBV6-5 to TRBJ1-6, with D perhaps TRBD1 (6 bases). The sample was PBMCs, taken 255 days after intestinal transplant. CDR3 protein: CASNPQGYNSPLHF. Here the CDR3 DNA reads TGTGCCAGCAATCCACAGGGCTATAATTCACCCCTCCACTTT.